This TCR beta chain was observed in a study of blood T cell repertoires in COVID-19. The table came from immunoSEQ multiplex PCR; TCRdb's copy has only in-frame clones and leaves some out. The sample lists over 150,000 clones, about four fifths seen once, with approximately 7% in the top ten. This clone appeared a few times. The germline V gene has CDR1 MDHEN and CDR2 SYDVKM. V lost 8 bases and J lost 3; bases outside the gene matches: 7. The CDR3 contains 14 residues. The receptor comes from a human donor in a cohort sampled during active COVID-19. The sample was peripheral blood. This chain joins TRBV28 and TRBJ1-1; 9 bases match TRBD1. CDR3 residues: CASGPRDRDTEAFF. CDR3 nucleotides: TGTGCCAGCGGACCCCGGGACAGGGACACTGAAGCTTTCTTT.